Shown below are 18 T cell receptor beta chains from a single sample sequenced in a study of blood T cells in healthy people across ages. PCR was performed a second time for about 7 to 12 cycles using a sample-barcoded 5' primer and a J-beta primer mix. TCRdb reprocessed the 5' RACE reads with MiXCR, giving one entry per CDR3 protein. The data show hundreds of thousands of distinct CDR3 sequences, with less than 35% seen just once and approximately 15% held by the top ten. Sequenced input: blood. The receptors derive from a woman of 80 years or more in good health.

This clonotype was observed many times. The chain joins TRBV6-2 or TRBV6-3 to TRBJ2-7; weak D call: TRBD2 (5 bases). Germline V lookup: CDR1 MNHEY, CDR2 SVGEGT. The CDR3 covers 13 residues. Deletions cut 2 bases from V and 3 bases from J, with 8 bases between. CDR3 sequence (DNA): TGTGCCAGCAGTTACGACTACAACTACGAGCAGTACTTC. As protein: CASSYDYNYEQYF.

The chain links TRBV4-2 to TRBJ2-3; TRBD2 might be the D (5 bases). The V end was cut by 4 bases, the J end by 2 bases, with 13 bases between. Germline V gene data show CDR1 as LGHNA and CDR2 as YNFKEQ. The CDR3 contains 15 residues. The CDR3 sequence is CASSPPGVDTDTQYF. Here the CDR3 DNA reads TGTGCCAGCAGCCCGCCCGGGGTAGACACAGATACGCAGTATTTT.

This clonotype was observed many times. CDR3 nucleotides: TGTGCCAGCAGCTTATATACGACGGGGGGCACAGATACGCAGTATTTT. It translates to CASSLYTTGGTDTQYF. The gene calls are TRBV7-9 and TRBJ2-3; D possibly corresponds to TRBD2 (6 bases). Per germline, CDR1 SEHNR and CDR2 FQNEAQ (reference sequence). The V and J ends lost 2 bases and 1 base respectively, with 13 bases between them. There are 16 residues in the CDR3.

This clonotype was recorded at least ten times. The chain carries TRBV5-1 and TRBJ2-7; 14 bases agree with TRBD2. V lost 4 bases, J lost 3 bases, and 6 bases stayed unmatched. The CDR3 has 16 amino acids. Germline loops: CDR1 SGHRS, CDR2 YFSETQ. The CDR3 protein is CASSPPGTSGGYEQYF. The CDR3 region has the DNA TGCGCCAGCAGCCCTCCCGGGACTAGCGGGGGCTACGAGCAGTACTTC.

V is TRBV5-1 and J is TRBJ2-2; D gene ambiguous. Trimming stripped 0 bases from V and 4 bases from J, with 7 bases between. Germline lookup yields CDR1 SGHRS and CDR2 YFSETQ. The CDR3 length is 14 residues. The CDR3 DNA sequence: TGCGCCAGCAGCTTGGGCCTTTTCACCGGGGAGCTGTTTTTT. This translates into CASSLGLFTGELFF.

The genes are TRBV3-1 and TRBJ1-5; D perhaps matches TRBD1 (5 bases). Germline V gives CDR1 LGHDT, CDR2 YNNKEL (reference sequence). The V and J ends lost 3 bases and 5 bases respectively, with 8 bases between them. The CDR3 spans 13 residues. The CDR3 here is CASSQRGDQPQHF. CDR3 DNA: TGTGCCAGCAGCCAGCGGGGGGATCAGCCCCAGCATTTT.

This clonotype came up a few times. This chain joins TRBV3-1 and TRBJ2-7, with 16 positions matching TRBD2. The germline V gene has CDR1 LGHDT and CDR2 YNNKEL (reference sequence). The CDR3 totals 17 residues. Unmatched junction bases numbered 5, after V lost 4 bases and J lost 2 bases. CDR3 sequence: CASSPGTSGGGPYEQYF. DNA for the CDR3: TGTGCCAGCAGCCCCGGGACTAGCGGGGGGGGGCCCTACGAGCAGTACTTC.

The table lists this clonotype with a few counts. The chain recombines TRBV6-2 or TRBV6-3 with TRBJ2-3; D is uncertain. Germline V gene sequence: CDR1 MNHEY, CDR2 SVGEGT. CDR3 length equals 16 residues. Trimming removed 1 base from V and 6 bases from J, with 17 bases in between. In DNA form, the CDR3 reads TGTGCCAGCAGTTACTTCCGCAGTACTGAACCCGATACGCAGTATTTT. As protein: CASSYFRSTEPDTQYF.

This clonotype has just a few counts. The chain has TRBV20-1 and TRBJ2-3, with 9 bases matching TRBD2. Germline lookup yields CDR1 DFQATT and CDR2 SNEGSKA (reference sequence). With V trimmed by 3 bases and J by 6 bases, 7 bases remained unmatched. The CDR3 totals 14 residues. The CDR3 DNA reads as TGCAGTGCTAGGTTTGCGGGGGGGCTCGATACGCAGTATTTT. Amino acid sequence: CSARFAGGLDTQYF.

The chain links TRBV25-1 to TRBJ2-7; 11 bases line up with TRBD2. CDR3 size: 14 residues. The germline gives CDR1 MGHDK, CDR2 SYGVNS. V shed 8 bases, J shed 4 bases, and the junction held 7 bases outside the gene matches. CDR3 residues: CASRGTSGRYEQYF. CDR3 sequence (DNA): TGTGCCAGCCGCGGGACTAGCGGTAGATACGAGCAGTACTTC.

The rearrangement links TRBV5-1 to TRBJ2-4; D is perhaps TRBD2 (6 bases). The CDR3 consists of 16 residues. The V end was cut by 2 bases, the J end by 0 bases, with 12 bases between. CDR1 and CDR2 (germline): SGHRS, YFSETQ. CDR3 sequence (DNA): TGCGCCAGCAGCTTAGGGAGGCCGGGAGCCAAAAACATTCAGTACTTC. Translation gives CASSLGRPGAKNIQYF.

This clonotype was observed at least ten times. The rearrangement uses TRBV6-2 or TRBV6-3 and TRBJ1-5, with D maybe TRBD1 (5 bases). The CDR3 extends over 14 amino acids. Germline assignment: CDR1 MNHEY and CDR2 SVGEGT. V was shortened by 7 bases and J by 3 bases, with 13 bases between the two germline ends. The CDR3 is CASNYDSTNQPQHF. As DNA, the CDR3 is TGTGCCAGCAACTACGACAGTACCAATCAGCCCCAGCATTTT.

In its sample, this clonotype was seen many times. This chain joins TRBV3-1 and TRBJ2-3; the D is unclear. CDR3 length equals 15 residues. CDR1 is LGHDT and CDR2 is YNNKEL in the germline V gene (reference sequence). The V gene lost 3 bases and the J gene lost 0 bases, with 10 bases spanning the gap. The CDR3 coding sequence is TGTGCCAGCAGCCAGGGTTCAATCAGCACAGATACGCAGTATTTT. It codes for CASSQGSISTDTQYF.

This clonotype was observed a few times. The V call is TRBV6-2 or TRBV6-3, the J call TRBJ2-3, with D perhaps matching TRBD2 (7 bases). The V gene's germline CDR1 is MNHEY and CDR2 SVGEGT. This CDR3 contains 17 residues. The V end was cut by 2 bases, the J end by 1 base, with 16 bases between. CDR3 DNA: TGTGCCAGCAGTTACCCGGTTGGGGGGGCCCGCACAGATACGCAGTATTTT. As protein: CASSYPVGGARTDTQYF.

The rearrangement joins TRBV7-2 to TRBJ2-7; the D gene is possibly TRBD1 (5 bases). V lost 6 bases, J lost 1 base, and 10 bases lay in between. CDR1 is SGHTA, CDR2 FQGNSA, per germline. This CDR3 spans 13 amino acids. The CDR3 DNA sequence: TGTGCCAGCAGTCATTGGACATCCTACGAGCAGTACTTC. Protein product: CASSHWTSYEQYF.

There are a few counts of this clonotype. Relative to the germline gene, one junction end is altered; a read error may explain this. The J gene is TRBJ1-6, the V gene TRBV5-1, with unresolved D. The CDR3 contains 18 residues. From germline, CDR1 is SGHRS and CDR2 YFSETQ. The CDR3, as DNA: TGCGCCAGCAGCTTGGCTCACGGACCGAGGTCCTATAATCCACCCCTCCACTTT. This translates into CASSLAHGPRSYNPPLHF.

DNA of the CDR3: TGTGCCAGCAGTTCTCGTTGGTCCCCAGACACCGGGGAGCTGTTTTTT. Translating it yields CASSSRWSPDTGELFF. This chain links TRBV6-6 with TRBJ2-2; D remains ambiguous. V lost 4 bases, J lost 3 bases, and 15 bases lay in between. The CDR3 length is 16 residues. CDR1 is MNHNY and CDR2 is SVGAGI in the germline V gene (reference sequence).

Many counts were recorded for this clonotype. The chain links TRBV10-2 to TRBJ2-7, with 8 bases that match TRBD1. Trimming took 6 bases from V and 3 from J; bases not matched to a gene: 4. The CDR3 contains 13 residues. Germline CDR1 WSHSY, CDR2 SAAADI. CDR3: CASSGQGGYEQYF. The CDR3 DNA sequence: TGCGCCAGCAGCGGACAGGGAGGCTACGAGCAGTACTTC.